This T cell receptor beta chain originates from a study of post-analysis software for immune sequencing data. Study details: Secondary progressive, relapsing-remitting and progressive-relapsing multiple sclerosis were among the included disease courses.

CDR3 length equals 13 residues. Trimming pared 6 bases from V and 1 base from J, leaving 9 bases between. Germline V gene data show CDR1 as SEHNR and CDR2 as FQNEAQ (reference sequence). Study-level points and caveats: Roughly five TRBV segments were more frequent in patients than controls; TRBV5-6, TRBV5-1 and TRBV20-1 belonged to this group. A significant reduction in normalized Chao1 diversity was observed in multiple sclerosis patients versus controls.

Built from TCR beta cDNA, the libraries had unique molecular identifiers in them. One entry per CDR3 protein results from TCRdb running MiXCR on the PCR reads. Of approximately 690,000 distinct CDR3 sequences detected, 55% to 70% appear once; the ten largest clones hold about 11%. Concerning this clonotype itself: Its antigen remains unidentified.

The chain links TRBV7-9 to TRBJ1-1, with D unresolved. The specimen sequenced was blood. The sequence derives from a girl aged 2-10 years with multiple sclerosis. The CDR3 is CASRRPENTEAFF. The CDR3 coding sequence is TGTGCCAGCAGACGACCCGAGAACACTGAAGCTTTCTTT.